Listed below are T cell receptor beta chains from one sample, sequenced in a study of T cells after yellow fever vaccination. TCRdb re-called the 5' RACE reads with MiXCR, one entry per CDR3 protein. The profile shows hundreds of thousands of distinct CDR3 sequences, around 21% of them singletons. Sequenced material: PBMCs, taken 15 days after the yellow fever booster vaccination. The receptors here all came from a young man who received the YFV17D yellow fever vaccine. Both conserved end residues are part of each CDR3. D genes are given only for firm matches. A clone size is listed for some rows: how often the clone was seen (once, few, many), or a class if it is expanded.

cdr3_aa cdr3_nt d_call j_call v_call clone_size
CSAREGGQLPLVEKLFF TGCAGTGCTAGAGAGGGGGGACAGTTACCCTTGGTCGAAAAACTGTTTTTT TRBD1 TRBJ1-4 TRBV20-1 NA
CAWSLAAGELFF TGTGCCTGGAGTCTAGCGGCCGGGGAGCTGTTTTTT TRBD2 TRBJ2-2 TRBV30 NA
CAWSLRGNQPQHF TGTGCCTGGAGCTTGAGGGGCAATCAGCCCCAGCATTTT NA TRBJ1-5 TRBV30 few
CASSSDRTSYEQYF TGTGCCAGCAGCTCTGACAGGACCTCCTACGAGCAGTACTTC NA TRBJ2-7 TRBV7-9 many
CASSQGSSLAKNIQYF TGTGCCAGCAGCCAAGGATCGAGTCTTGCCAAAAACATTCAGTACTTC NA TRBJ2-4 TRBV14 few
CAWSVQVLSSGNTIYF TGTGCCTGGAGTGTACAGGTCCTAAGCTCTGGAAACACCATATATTTT NA TRBJ1-3 TRBV30 NA
CASSLYPAGGTGANVLTF TGCGCCAGCAGCCTATACCCTGCTGGGGGCACTGGGGCCAACGTCCTGACTTTC NA TRBJ2-6 TRBV5-1 NA
CASSLAGAAWDNSPLHF TGCGCCAGCAGCTTGGCCGGGGCAGCCTGGGATAATTCACCCCTCCACTTT NA TRBJ1-6 TRBV5-1 few
CATSESGTRFNEQFF TGTGCCACCTCGGAGAGCGGGACTAGATTCAATGAGCAGTTCTTC TRBD2 TRBJ2-1 TRBV24-1 few
CASSVGLATQETQYF TGTGCCAGCAGCGTAGGCCTAGCGACCCAAGAGACCCAGTACTTC NA TRBJ2-5 TRBV9 NA
CASKSPYNEQFF TGTGCCAGCAAGAGCCCCTACAATGAGCAGTTCTTC NA TRBJ2-1 TRBV6-2/TRBV6-3 few
CASSLAGRAINEQFF TGCGCCAGCAGCTTGGCGGGCAGGGCCATCAATGAGCAGTTCTTC NA TRBJ2-1 TRBV5-1 NA
CATSDPSPGLAGGPGETQYF TGTGCCACCAGTGATCCAAGCCCAGGGCTAGCGGGAGGGCCTGGGGAGACCCAGTACTTC TRBD2 TRBJ2-5 TRBV24-1 few
CSVELAGGPDGELFF TGCAGCGTTGAACTAGCGGGAGGGCCGGACGGGGAGCTGTTTTTT TRBD2 TRBJ2-2 TRBV29-1 few